This T cell receptor beta chain emerged from a study of beta chain features in type 1 diabetes. Regarding the study as a whole: Insertions at VDJ junctions were less frequent in type 1 diabetes patients. These patients also deleted more nucleotides at the same junctions. In cDNA sequencing, cells with high TCR expression could be over-represented.

There are 10 residues in the CDR3. This clone was seen more than once but under ten times. Antigen: not known. Expressed TCRB transcripts got sequenced, as all isolated RNA was reverse transcribed. The repertoire was sequenced with immunoSEQ multiplex PCR; TCRdb's copy has only in-frame clones and lacks some. The sample contains hundreds of thousands of clones, 68% of which appear only once. The J gene is TRBJ2-7, the V gene TRBV21-1. TRBV21-1 is a recognized pseudogene. The specimen was naive CD4+ T cells from blood. The TCR originated in a man aged 25-45 years in good health. This CDR3 is CASSTHEQYF. CDR3 nucleotides: TGTGCCAGCAGCACACACGAGCAGTACTTC.